The rows below give T cell receptor beta chains drawn from one sample of a study of siplizumab effects on memory and regulatory T cells. The method was immunoSEQ multiplex PCR; TCRdb's version includes in-frame clones alone and lacks a portion of them. The sample records some 100,000 clones, roughly 93% being singletons. Sequenced sample: CD8+ T cells sorted from blood. The receptors shown here come from a human donor in good health. CDR3s include the opening cysteine and the closing phenylalanine or tryptophan. The order of the fields is D gene, J gene, V gene, clone size, CDR3 DNA, CDR3 protein. D genes are given only for firm matches. Clone size is given for some rows only: seen once, a few or many times, or a class if the clone is expanded.

TRBD1	TRBJ1-2	TRBV27	.	TGTGCCAGCAGTTTGACCGGGACAGTTACTGGCTACACCTTC	CASSLTGTVTGYTF
.	TRBJ2-2	TRBV4-1	.	TGCGCCAGCAGCCAAGATCTGCAGGGAGGTAGCGGGGAGCTGTTTTTT	CASSQDLQGGSGELFF
TRBD1	TRBJ1-6	TRBV4-1	few	TGCGCCAGCAGAGACTGGGACAGTAATAATTCACCCCTCCACTTT	CASRDWDSNNSPLHF
.	TRBJ1-5	TRBV5-3	few	TGTGCCAGAAGCCGGACCGGCAGGGAGCCCCAGCATTTT	CARSRTGREPQHF
TRBD1	TRBJ1-1	TRBV4-1	.	TGCGCCAGCAGCCAAACTTCGACAGGGACCGCTGAAGCTTTCTTT	CASSQTSTGTAEAFF
.	TRBJ1-2	TRBV4-3	once	TGCGCCAGCAGCCAAAATTCAGCCGGGGTCTATGGCTACACCTTC	CASSQNSAGVYGYTF
.	TRBJ1-5	TRBV7-2	.	TGTGCCAGCAGCGATAATCTGGGGTTCAACCAGCCCCAGCATTTT	CASSDNLGFNQPQHF
TRBD1	TRBJ1-4	TRBV5-6	.	TGTGCCAGCAGCGCAGCCGGGACAGATAATGAAAAACTGTTTTTT	CASSAAGTDNEKLFF
TRBD2	TRBJ2-3	TRBV9	.	TGTGCCAGCAGCCCCATAGCGGGGGTCTCCCCTAGCACAGATACGCAGTATTTT	CASSPIAGVSPSTDTQYF
TRBD1	TRBJ2-3	TRBV5-4	.	TGTGCCAGCAGCATCGGACAGGGGGTGGGAGATACGCAGTATTTT	CASSIGQGVGDTQYF